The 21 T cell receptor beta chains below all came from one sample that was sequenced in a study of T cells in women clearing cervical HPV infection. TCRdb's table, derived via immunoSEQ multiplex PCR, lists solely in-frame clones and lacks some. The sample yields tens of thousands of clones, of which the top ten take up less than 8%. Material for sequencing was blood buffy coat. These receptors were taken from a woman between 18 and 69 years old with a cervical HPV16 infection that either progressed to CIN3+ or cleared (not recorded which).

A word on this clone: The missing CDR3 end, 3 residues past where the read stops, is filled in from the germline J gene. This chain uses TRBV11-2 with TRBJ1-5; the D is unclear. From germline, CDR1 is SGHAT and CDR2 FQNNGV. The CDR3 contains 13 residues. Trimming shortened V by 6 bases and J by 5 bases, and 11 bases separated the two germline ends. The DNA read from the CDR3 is TGTGCCAGCAGTTTTTCTAGGCATCAGCCC. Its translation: CASSFSRHQP. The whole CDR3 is CASSFSRHQPQHF. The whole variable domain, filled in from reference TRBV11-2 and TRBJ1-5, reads EAGVAQSPRYKIIEKRQSVAFWCNPISGHATLYWYQQILGQGPKLLIQFQNNGVVDDSQLPKDRFSAERLKGVDSTLKIQPAKLEDSAVYLCASSFSRHQPQHFGDGTRLSIL.

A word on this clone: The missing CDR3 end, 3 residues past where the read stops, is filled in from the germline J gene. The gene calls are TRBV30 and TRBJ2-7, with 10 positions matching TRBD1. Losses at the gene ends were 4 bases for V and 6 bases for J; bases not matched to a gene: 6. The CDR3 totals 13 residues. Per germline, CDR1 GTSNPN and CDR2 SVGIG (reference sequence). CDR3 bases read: TGTGCCTGGACCCCGGGGACAGGGGCCGAG. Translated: CAWTPGTGAE. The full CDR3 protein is CAWTPGTGAEQYF.

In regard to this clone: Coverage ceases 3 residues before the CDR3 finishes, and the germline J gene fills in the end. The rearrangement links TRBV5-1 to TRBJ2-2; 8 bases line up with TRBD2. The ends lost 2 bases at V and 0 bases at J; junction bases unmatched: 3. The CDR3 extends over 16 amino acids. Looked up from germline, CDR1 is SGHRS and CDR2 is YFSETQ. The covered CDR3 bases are TGCGCCAGCAGCTTTACTAGCGGAGCGAACACCGGGGAG. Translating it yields CASSFTSGANTGE. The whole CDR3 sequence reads CASSFTSGANTGELFF. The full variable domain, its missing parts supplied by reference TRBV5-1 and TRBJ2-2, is KAGVTQTPRYLIKTRGQQVTLSCSPISGHRSVSWYQQTPGQGLQFLFEYFSETQRNKGNFPGRFSGRQFSNSRSEMNVSTLELGDSALYLCASSFTSGANTGELFFGEGSRLTVL.

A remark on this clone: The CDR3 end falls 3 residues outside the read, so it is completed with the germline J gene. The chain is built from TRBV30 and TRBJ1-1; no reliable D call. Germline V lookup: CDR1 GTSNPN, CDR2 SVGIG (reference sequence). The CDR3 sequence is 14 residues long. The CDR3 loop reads CAWSEKKEGSEAFF. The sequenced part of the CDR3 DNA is TGTGCCTGGAGCGAAAAAAAGGAAGGGTCGGAA.

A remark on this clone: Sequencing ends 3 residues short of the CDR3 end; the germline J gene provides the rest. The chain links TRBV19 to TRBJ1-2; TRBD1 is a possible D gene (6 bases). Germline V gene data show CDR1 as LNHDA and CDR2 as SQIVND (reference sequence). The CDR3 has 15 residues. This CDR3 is CASSFPGHREDGYTF. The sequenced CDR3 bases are TGTGCCAGTAGTTTCCCGGGACACCGGGAGGACGGC.

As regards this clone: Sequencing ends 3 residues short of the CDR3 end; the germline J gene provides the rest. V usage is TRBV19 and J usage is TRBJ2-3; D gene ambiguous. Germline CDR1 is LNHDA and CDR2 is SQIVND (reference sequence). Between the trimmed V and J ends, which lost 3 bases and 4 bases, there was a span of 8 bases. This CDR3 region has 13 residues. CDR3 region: CASSIKGPDTQYF. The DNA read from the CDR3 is TGTGCCAGTAGTATTAAAGGGCCAGATACG. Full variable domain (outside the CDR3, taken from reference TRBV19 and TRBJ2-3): DGGITQSPKYLFRKEGQNVTLSCEQNLNHDAMYWYRQDPGQGLRLIYYSQIVNDFQKGDIAEGYSVSREKKESFPLTVTSAQKNPTAFYLCASSIKGPDTQYFGPGTRLTVL.

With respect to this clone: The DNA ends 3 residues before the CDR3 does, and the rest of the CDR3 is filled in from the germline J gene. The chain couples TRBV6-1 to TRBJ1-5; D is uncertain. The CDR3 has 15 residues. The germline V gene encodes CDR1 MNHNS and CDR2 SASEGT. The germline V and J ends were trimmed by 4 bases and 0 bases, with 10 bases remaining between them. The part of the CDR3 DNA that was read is TGTGCCAGCAGTGGACTTTATCATAGCAATCAGCCC. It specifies CASSGLYHSNQP. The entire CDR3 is CASSGLYHSNQPQHF.

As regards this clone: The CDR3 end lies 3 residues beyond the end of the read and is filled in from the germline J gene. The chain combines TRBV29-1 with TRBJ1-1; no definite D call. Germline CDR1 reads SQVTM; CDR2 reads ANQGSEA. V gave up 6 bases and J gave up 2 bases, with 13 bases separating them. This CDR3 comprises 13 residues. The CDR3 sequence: CSVLRVGNTEAFF. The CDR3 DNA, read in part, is TGCAGCGTGTTGAGGGTTGGAAACACTGAA.

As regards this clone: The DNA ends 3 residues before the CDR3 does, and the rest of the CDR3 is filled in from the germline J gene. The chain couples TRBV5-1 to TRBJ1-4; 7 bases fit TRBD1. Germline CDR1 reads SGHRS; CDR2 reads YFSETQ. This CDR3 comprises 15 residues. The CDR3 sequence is CASSLSTGDNSPLFF. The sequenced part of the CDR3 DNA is TGCGCCAGCAGCTTATCCACAGGGGACAATTCACCA.

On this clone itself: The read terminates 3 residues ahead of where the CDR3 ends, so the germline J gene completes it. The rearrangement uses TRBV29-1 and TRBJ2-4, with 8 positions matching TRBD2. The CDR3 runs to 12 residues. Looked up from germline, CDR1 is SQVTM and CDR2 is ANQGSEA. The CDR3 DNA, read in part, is TGCAGCGTTGGGCGGGGGGCGGATGGT. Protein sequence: CSVGRGADG. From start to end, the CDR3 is CSVGRGADGQYF.

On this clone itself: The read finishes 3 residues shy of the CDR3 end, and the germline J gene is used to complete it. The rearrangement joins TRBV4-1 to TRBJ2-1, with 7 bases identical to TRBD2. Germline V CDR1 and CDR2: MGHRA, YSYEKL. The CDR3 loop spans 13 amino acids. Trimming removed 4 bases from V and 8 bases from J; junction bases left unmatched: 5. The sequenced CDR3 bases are TGCGCCAGCAGCCGCGGGACTAACTATGAG. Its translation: CASSRGTNYE. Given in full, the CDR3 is CASSRGTNYEQFF.

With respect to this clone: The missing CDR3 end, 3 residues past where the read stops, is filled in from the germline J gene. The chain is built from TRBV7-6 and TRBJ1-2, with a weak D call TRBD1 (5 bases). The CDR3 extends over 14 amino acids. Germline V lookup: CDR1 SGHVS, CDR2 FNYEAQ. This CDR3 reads CASSLSGGTYDYTF. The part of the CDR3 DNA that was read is TGTGCCAGCAGCTTAAGCGGGGGAACCTACGAC.

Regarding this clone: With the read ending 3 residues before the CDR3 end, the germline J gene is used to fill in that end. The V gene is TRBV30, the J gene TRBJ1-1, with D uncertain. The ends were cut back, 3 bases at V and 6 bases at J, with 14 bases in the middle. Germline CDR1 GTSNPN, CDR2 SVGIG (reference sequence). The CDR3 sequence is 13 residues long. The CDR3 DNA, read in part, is TGTGCCTGGAGCAACCTGGCCCTCCCTGAA. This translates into CAWSNLALPE. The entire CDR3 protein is CAWSNLALPEAFF.

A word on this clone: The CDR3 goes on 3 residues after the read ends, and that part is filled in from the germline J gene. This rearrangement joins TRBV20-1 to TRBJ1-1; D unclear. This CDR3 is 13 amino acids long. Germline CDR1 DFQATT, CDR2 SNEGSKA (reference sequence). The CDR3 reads CSAPANSGFGAFF. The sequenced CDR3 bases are TGCAGTGCTCCGGCAAACAGCGGTTTTGGA.

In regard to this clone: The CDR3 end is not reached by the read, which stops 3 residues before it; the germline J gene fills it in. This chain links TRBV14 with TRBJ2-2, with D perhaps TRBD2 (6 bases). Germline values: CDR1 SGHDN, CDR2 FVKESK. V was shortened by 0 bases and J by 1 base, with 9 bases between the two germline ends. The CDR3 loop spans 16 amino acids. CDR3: CASSQDSGGNTGELFF. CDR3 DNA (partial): TGTGCCAGCAGCCAAGATTCCGGGGGGAACACCGGGGAG.

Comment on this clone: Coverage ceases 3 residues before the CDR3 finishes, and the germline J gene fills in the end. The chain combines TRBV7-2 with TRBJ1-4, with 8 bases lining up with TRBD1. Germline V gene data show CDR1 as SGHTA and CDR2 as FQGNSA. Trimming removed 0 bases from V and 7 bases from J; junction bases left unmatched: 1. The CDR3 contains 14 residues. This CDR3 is CASSLADRGEKLFF. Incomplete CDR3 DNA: TGTGCCAGCAGCTTAGCCGACAGGGGTGAAAAA. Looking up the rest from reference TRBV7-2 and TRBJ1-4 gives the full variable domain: GAGVSQSPSNKVTEKGKDVELRCDPISGHTALYWYRQSLGQGLEFLIYFQGNSAPDKSGLPSDRFSAERTGGSVSTLTIQRTQQEDSAVYLCASSLADRGEKLFFGSGTQLSVL.

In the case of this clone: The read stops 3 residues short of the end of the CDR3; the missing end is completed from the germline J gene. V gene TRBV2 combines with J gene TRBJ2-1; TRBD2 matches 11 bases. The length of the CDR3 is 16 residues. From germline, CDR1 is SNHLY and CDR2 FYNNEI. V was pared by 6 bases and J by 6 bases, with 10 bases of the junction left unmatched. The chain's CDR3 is CASSRGGLAGLNEQFF. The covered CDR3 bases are TGTGCCAGCAGCCGAGGTGGACTAGCGGGCCTCAATGAG.

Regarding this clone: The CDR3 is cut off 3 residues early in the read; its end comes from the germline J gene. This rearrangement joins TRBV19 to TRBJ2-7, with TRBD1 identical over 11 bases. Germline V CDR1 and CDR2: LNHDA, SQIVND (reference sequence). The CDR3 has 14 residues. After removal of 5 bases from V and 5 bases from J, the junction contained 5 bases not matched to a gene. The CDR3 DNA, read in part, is TGTGCCAGTAGTCCTGGGACAGGGGGGCACGAG. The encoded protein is CASSPGTGGHE. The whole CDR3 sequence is CASSPGTGGHEQYF.

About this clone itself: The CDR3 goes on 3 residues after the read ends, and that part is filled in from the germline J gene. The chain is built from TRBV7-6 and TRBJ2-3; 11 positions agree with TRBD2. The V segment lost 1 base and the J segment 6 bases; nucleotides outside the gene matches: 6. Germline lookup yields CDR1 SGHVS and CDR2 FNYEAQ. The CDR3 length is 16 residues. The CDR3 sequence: CASSLGTSGRSDTQYF. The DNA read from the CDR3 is TGTGCCAGCAGCTTAGGGACTAGCGGGCGGTCGGATACG.

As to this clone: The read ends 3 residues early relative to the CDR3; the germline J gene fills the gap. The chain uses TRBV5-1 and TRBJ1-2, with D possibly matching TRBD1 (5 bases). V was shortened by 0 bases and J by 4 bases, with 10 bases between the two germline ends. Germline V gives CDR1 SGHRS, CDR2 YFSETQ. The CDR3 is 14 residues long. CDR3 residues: CASSLGTQLYGYTF. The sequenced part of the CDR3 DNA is TGCGCCAGCAGCTTGGGGACACAGCTCTATGGC.

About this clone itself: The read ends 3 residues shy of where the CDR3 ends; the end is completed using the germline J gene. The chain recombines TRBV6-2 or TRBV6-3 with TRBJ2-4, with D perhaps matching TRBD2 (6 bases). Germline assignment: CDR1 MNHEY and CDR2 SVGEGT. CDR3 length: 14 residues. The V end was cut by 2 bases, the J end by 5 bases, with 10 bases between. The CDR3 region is CASSYAGLENIQYF. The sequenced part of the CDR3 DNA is TGTGCCAGCAGTTACGCGGGACTCGAAAACATT.